These 15 T cell receptor beta chains originate from one sample sequenced in a study of metastatic and nonmetastatic thyroid tumors. TCRdb re-analyzed the PCR reads through MiXCR. Of fewer than 40,000 clones listed, 17% are singletons. No patient received treatment before thyroid surgery. Sequencing input: blood. The origin of the receptors is a male donor with papillary thyroid cancer or a benign thyroid nodule (not recorded which). Some clones in this sample may be carry-over from other donors' samples.

This clone was observed once. Sequence at one end of the junction differs from germline and may be a read error. The chain combines TRBV11-2 with TRBJ2-7; TRBD1 agrees at 7 bases. From germline, CDR1 is SGHAT and CDR2 FQNNGV. The CDR3 is made up of 16 amino acids. The CDR3 region has the DNA TGTGCCAGCAGCTTAGTTACACAGGGGAGCCTCGGTGAGCAGTGCTTC. It encodes CASSLVTQGSLGEQCF.

A few counts support this clone. A much bigger clone sits one base away, suggesting this may be a read error. This specimen includes other DNA sequences encoding the same CDR3. V is TRBV27 and J is TRBJ2-7; possible D gene TRBD2, 5 bases. The V end lost 3 bases, the J end lost 3 bases, and 18 bases lay between the germline ends. Germline V gene data show CDR1 as MNHEY and CDR2 as SMNVEV (reference sequence). This CDR3 is built from 16 residues. Written as DNA, the CDR3 is TGTGCCAGCAGTTTCCGGCTAGCAGGAGGCCTCTACGAGCAGTACTTC. Encoded protein: CASSFRLAGGLYEQYF.

Notes on this clone: The identical CDR3 is also encoded by other nucleotide sequences in the sample. The gene calls are TRBV4-1 and TRBJ1-1; possible D gene TRBD1, 5 bases. V lost 0 bases, J lost 11 bases, and 16 bases lay in between. The CDR3 runs 14 residues. The germline gives CDR1 MGHRA, CDR2 YSYEKL. CDR3 coding DNA: TGCGCCAGCAGCCAAGATCGCGAGGGGCTGGGGGCTTTCTTT. Protein sequence: CASSQDREGLGAFF.

This clone has ten or more counts. J is TRBJ2-7 and V is TRBV9, with D tentatively TRBD1 (5 bases). This CDR3 comprises 16 residues. The germline V gene has CDR1 SGDLS and CDR2 YYNGEE. V lost 0 bases and J lost 3, with 16 bases in between. CDR3 region: CASSVALQDRSYEQYF. The CDR3 bases are TGTGCCAGCAGCGTAGCTCTACAGGATCGGAGCTACGAGCAGTACTTC.

In its sample, this clone ranks as medium-sized. V gene TRBV12-3 or TRBV12-4 combines with J gene TRBJ2-3, with TRBD1 matching over 10 bases. The CDR3 covers 17 residues. The junction had 8 bases not matched to a gene; V was cut back by 4 bases and J by 1 base. CDR3 DNA sequence: TGTGCCAGCAGTTCTCGACAGGGGGCGCCGGGCACAGATACGCAGTATTTT. This sequence encodes CASSSRQGAPGTDTQYF.

Judged by abundance, this clone is medium-sized. The rearrangement joins TRBV5-1 to TRBJ2-7, with D uncertain. This CDR3 has 14 residues. V lost 0 bases and J 3 bases, leaving 10 bases between the germline ends. Per the germline V gene, CDR1 is SGHRS and CDR2 is YFSETQ. For the CDR3, the DNA is TGCGCCAGCAGCTTGGGGGCAGTGCGCTACGAGCAGTACTTC. It is translated as CASSLGAVRYEQYF.

With regard to this clone: An end of the junction does not agree with germline; a read error may underlie this. Other DNA variants within this sample encode the same CDR3. The rearrangement uses TRBV18 and TRBJ1-1; D might be TRBD1 (6 bases). Germline V gene sequence: CDR1 KGHSH, CDR2 LQKENI. The CDR3 length is 17 residues. The CDR3 region has the DNA TGTGCCAGCTCACCGTTGGGGGGCTCCCTTATGAACACTGAAGCTTTCTTC. Translation: CASSPLGGSLMNTEAFF.

This clone was seen only a few times. A read error is possible here, since a much larger clone lies one base away. The chain carries TRBV5-5 and TRBJ2-5; TRBD1 aligns across 7 bases. Germline-derived CDR1 and CDR2 are SGHKS and YYEKEE (reference sequence). The CDR3 has 14 residues. Trimming cost V 4 bases and J 4 bases; bases outside gene matches: 7. The DNA of the CDR3 is TGTGCCAGCAGCCTTACAGGGGTGACAGAGACCCAGTACTTC. Its translation is CASSLTGVTETQYF. Filled out from reference TRBV5-5 and TRBJ2-5, the complete variable domain reads DAGVTQSPTHLIKTRGQQVTLRCSPISGHKSVSWYQQVLGQGPQFIFQYYEKEERGRGNFPDRFSARQFPNYSSELNVNALLLGDSALYLCASSLTGVTETQYFGPGTRLLVL.

As regards this clone: At one boundary the junction diverges from the germline segment, which might be a read error. This chain uses TRBV11-3 with TRBJ2-7; D perhaps matches TRBD2 (7 bases). This CDR3 has 16 amino acids. CDR1 is SGHNT and CDR2 is YENEEA in the germline V gene. The CDR3 DNA reads as TGTCCCAGCATCTTGAGGGGGGGACTCTCCCTCTACGAGCAGTACTTC. It specifies CPSILRGGLSLYEQYF. Full variable domain (outside the CDR3, taken from reference TRBV11-3 and TRBJ2-7): EAGVVQSPRYKIIEKKQPVAFWCNPISGHNTLYWYLQNLGQGPELLIRYENEEAVDDSQLPKDRFSAERLKGVDSTLKIQPAELGDSAVYLCPSILRGGLSLYEQYFGPGTRLTVT.

In this sample, this clone turned up many times. The V and J genes are TRBV7-8 and TRBJ1-5; D unresolved. V was trimmed by 7 bases and J by 2 bases, leaving 15 bases between them. The CDR3 contains 15 residues. Germline V gives CDR1 SGHVS, CDR2 FQNEAQ. The CDR3, as DNA: TGTGCCAGCACCGACTCCCCCAGAGGCAATCAGCCCCAGCATTTT. Translated: CASTDSPRGNQPQHF.

This clone was detected ten times or more. CDR3 DNA sequence: TGCGCCAGTAATAGCGGGAACTCCCCTTCCGAGCAGTACTTC. Encoded protein: CASNSGNSPSEQYF. V gene TRBV5-1 combines with J gene TRBJ2-7; 8 bases map to TRBD2. This CDR3 has 14 residues. From germline, CDR1 is SGHRS and CDR2 YFSETQ. V trimming: 8 bases; J trimming: 6 bases; junction bases outside the gene matches: 13.

V and J are TRBV11-2 and TRBJ2-1; D is unclear. The germline CDR1 and CDR2 sequences are SGHAT and FQNNGV. V was clipped by 10 bases and J by 9 bases, with 25 bases between them. The CDR3 runs 15 residues. For the CDR3, the DNA is TGTGCCATCATCCCGTCCGGACCGTCGGCAGGTGAGCAGTTCTTC. Encoded protein: CAIIPSGPSAGEQFF.

This clone occurred a few times. A read error is possible here, since a much larger clone lies one base away. The chain carries TRBV27 and TRBJ2-5; D might be TRBD2 (7 bases). The CDR3 is made up of 14 amino acids. V gave up 7 bases and J gave up 0 bases, with 12 bases separating them. Germline lookup yields CDR1 MNHEY and CDR2 SMNVEV (reference sequence). Written as DNA, the CDR3 is TGTGCCAGCATTCGGGGGGCAGACCAAGAGACCCAGTACTTC. Translation gives CASIRGADQETQYF.

This clone was counted many times. V and J are TRBV18 and TRBJ2-2; D assignment may be TRBD1 or TRBD2 (5 bases each). Per the germline V gene, CDR1 is KGHSH and CDR2 is LQKENI. The V end lost 2 bases, the J end lost 7 bases, and 20 bases lay between the germline ends. The CDR3 has 17 residues. CDR3 region: CASSPGRNRRFHGELFF. The CDR3 coding sequence is TGTGCCAGCTCACCAGGGAGAAACAGGAGGTTCCACGGGGAGCTGTTTTTT.

This clone was counted at least ten times. V and J are TRBV7-2 and TRBJ1-5; D call uncertain. Germline V gene data show CDR1 as SGHTA and CDR2 as FQGNSA. With 5 bases removed from V and 3 bases from J, the gap between germline ends came to 8 bases. CDR3 size: 13 residues. The CDR3 region is CASSRSPNQPQHF. The CDR3 DNA sequence: TGTGCCAGCAGCCGAAGTCCCAATCAGCCCCAGCATTTT.